The clone carrying this T cell receptor (beta chain) was recorded at least ten times. Its cognate antigen is unknown. TCRdb reprocessed the reads with MiXCR, giving one entry per CDR3 protein. Counted here are about 100,000 distinct CDR3 sequences, approximately 32% occurring once; the ten biggest clones make up over 60%. These data come from a study of T cell repertoires in cytomegalovirus infection. Overall study: As its CMV epitopes, the study selected recently identified HLA-C-restricted and well-studied HLA-B-restricted targets. Carrying CMV and the relevant HLA type showed in public TCR beta signatures.

Study-wide points: Clonotype analysis showed dominance of the ex vivo response by HLA-C-restricted CMV-specific TCR beta clonotypes.

Germline V CDR1 and CDR2: SNHLY, FYNNEI. Trimming cost V 1 base and J 2 bases; bases outside gene matches: 11. The CDR3 is 18 amino acids. This material consisted of CD8+ T cells from cultured PBMCs, taken from culture after CMV antigen stimulation. The V gene is TRBV2, the J gene TRBJ2-7; 10 nucleotides align to TRBD2. The receptor's source is a human donor in good health (CMV status not recorded). Some clones in this sample may be carry-over from other donors' samples. The CDR3 DNA sequence: TGTGCCAGCAGTGAAGGGGGCCTAGCGGGGGTGAGTCCCTACGAGCAGTACTTC. Translated, it gives CASSEGGLAGVSPYEQYF. The variable domain in full, with the rest retrieved from reference TRBV2 and TRBJ2-7, is EPEVTQTPSHQVTQMGQEVILRCVPISNHLYFYWYRQILGQKVEFLVSFYNNEISEKSEIFDDQFSVERPDGSNFTLKIRSTKLEDSAMYFCASSEGGLAGVSPYEQYFGPGTRLTVT.